Sequencing of this T cell receptor (beta chain) was carried out in a study of human T cells and chemical hapten exposure (dated by TCRdb to about 2021). For the study in its entirety: For sensitization, 2% DPC in acetone was applied to a 2 cm by 2 cm area of upper inner arm skin. Throughout the roughly 25-week study period, patients were also given weekly therapeutic DPC doses on the scalp. Patch testing on the upper back used Finn chambers containing 0.01% DPC, with scoring done after 6 days according to International Contact Dermatitis Research Group standards. The patient cohort, mostly female, included alopecia areata with under or over 50% scalp involvement, alopecia totalis and alopecia universalis. The libraries were sequenced as a pool, and the TCR yield per sample differed mostly because of small variations in library volumes within the pool. The study tracked peripheral blood TCR repertoire changes in vivo during primary and secondary sensitization to the hapten diphenylcyclopropenone (DPC) in alopecia patients. Blood was sampled from patients pre-sensitization (week 0) and at 2, 6 and about 24 weeks after DPC sensitization. Approximately 28 alopecia patients gave blood for TCR sequencing at one to four time points (pre-sensitization, 2, 6 and 24 weeks). Summary of the overall study and its limitations: Repeated subsampling changed both the strength of the expansion versus patch-test correlation and the threshold at which that correlation became significant. All patients had alopecia, a presumed autoimmune disease, so their immune response might differ from that of healthy individuals. No change with DPC sensitization was found in the number of TCRs above 1 in 1000 frequency, and no evidence of global repertoire structure alterations was found. Expanded TCRs formed significantly more large CDR3 similarity clusters than pre-sensitization or healthy control sets, consistent with antigen-driven responses. The number of PT1 expanded TCRs positively correlated with patch test score, significant at thresholds 8, 16 and 32 but not 4.

With respect to this clonotype: Its cognate antigen has yet to be identified. One base away there is no much larger clone; base qualities are not given.

Trimming costs V 7 bases and J 7 bases, and their ends lie 8 bases apart. The CDR3, cysteine through phenylalanine, is 11 amino acids long. The retained sequence is limited to the CDR3, 33 bases, with the frame set at the first base. According to the study, the label for this sample's time point signals: patch test 3, about 24 weeks after DPC sensitization. The treatment or condition label corresponds to: therapeutic diphenylcyclopropenone sensitization with weekly scalp DPC. At every patch-test visit, the blood draw took place before the patch test was put on. Patients were eligible if aged 18 to 70, diagnosed with alopecia and judged suitable for DPC therapy, and pregnant patients were excluded. Total RNA was isolated from unfractionated whole blood collected in Tempus Blood RNA tubes. Receptor libraries were prepared by RACE. For sequencing, a NextSeq 500 was employed. Library preparation attached unique molecular identifiers to individual cDNA molecules for quantitative, reproducible TCR counting. For every blood RNA sample, sequencing covered both the TCR alpha and TCR beta chains. The original pipeline was this. The median number of TCRs per sample was 90,000 to 100,000, ranging from about 20,000 to 690,600. The Decombinator software suite was used to annotate V, J and CDR3 in the TCR reads. To make PS versus PT1 abundance plots, every sample was subsampled to the same number of TCRs (28,000). Expanded TCRs were defined as absent before sensitization and observed at least eight times at the 2-week time point. TCRdb reran the public reads through fastp at Q25 and MiXCR, keeping productive beta chains. For every CDR3 protein sequence, its rows merge into one entry that carries the most common genes and DNA. The V and J calls were not made by the authors but by TCRdb's processing. The sample has about 82,000 distinct CDR3 sequences on record, 10% to 15% of them singletons. Jointly, the top ten make up about 5.7% of the sample.

The clonotype was recovered from a woman aged 50 to 60 with alopecia areata. Some clones in this sample may be carry-over from other donors' samples. The chain employs TRBV12-3 or TRBV12-4 and TRBJ2-1, with the identity of the D gene unclear. The starting material was whole blood, obtained in connection with sensitization to the hapten diphenylcyclopropenone (DPC). CDR3 sequence: CASTGWNEQFF. The sequence in DNA is TGTGCCAGCACCGGTTGGAATGAGCAGTTCTTC.